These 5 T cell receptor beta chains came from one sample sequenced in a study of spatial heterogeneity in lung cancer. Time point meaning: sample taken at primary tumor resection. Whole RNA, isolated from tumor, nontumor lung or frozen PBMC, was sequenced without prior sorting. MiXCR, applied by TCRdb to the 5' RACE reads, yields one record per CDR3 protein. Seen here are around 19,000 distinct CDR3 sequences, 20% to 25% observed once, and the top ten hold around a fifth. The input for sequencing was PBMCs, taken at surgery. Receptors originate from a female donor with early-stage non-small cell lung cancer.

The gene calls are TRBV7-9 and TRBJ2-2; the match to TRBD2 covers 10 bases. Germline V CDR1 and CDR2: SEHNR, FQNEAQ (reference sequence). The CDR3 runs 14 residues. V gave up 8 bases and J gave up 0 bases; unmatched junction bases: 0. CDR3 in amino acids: CASGLAANTGELFF. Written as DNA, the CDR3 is TGTGCCAGCGGACTAGCGGCGAACACCGGGGAGCTGTTTTTT.

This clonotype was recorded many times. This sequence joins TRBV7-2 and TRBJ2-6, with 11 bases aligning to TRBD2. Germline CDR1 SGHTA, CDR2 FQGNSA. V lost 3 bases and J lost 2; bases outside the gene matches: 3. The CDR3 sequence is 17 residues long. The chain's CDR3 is CASSFLAGGTGANVLTF. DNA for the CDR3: TGTGCCAGCAGCTTCCTAGCGGGAGGCACTGGGGCCAACGTCCTGACTTTC. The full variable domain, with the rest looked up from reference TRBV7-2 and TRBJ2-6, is GAGVSQSPSNKVTEKGKDVELRCDPISGHTALYWYRQSLGQGLEFLIYFQGNSAPDKSGLPSDRFSAERTGGSVSTLTIQRTQQEDSAVYLCASSFLAGGTGANVLTFGAGSRLTVL.

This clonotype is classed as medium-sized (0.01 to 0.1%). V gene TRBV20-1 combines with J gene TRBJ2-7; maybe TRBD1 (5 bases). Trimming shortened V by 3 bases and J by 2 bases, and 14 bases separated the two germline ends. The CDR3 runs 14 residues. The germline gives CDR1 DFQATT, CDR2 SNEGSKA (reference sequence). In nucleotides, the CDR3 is TGCAGTGCTAGCGCGGTGGGGCGCCCCTACGAGCAGTACTTC. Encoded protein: CSASAVGRPYEQYF.

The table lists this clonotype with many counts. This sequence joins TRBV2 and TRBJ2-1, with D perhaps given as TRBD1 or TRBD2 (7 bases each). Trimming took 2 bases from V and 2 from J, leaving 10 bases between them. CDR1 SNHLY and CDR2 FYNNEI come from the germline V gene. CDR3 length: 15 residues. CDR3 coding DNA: TGTGCCAGCAGTGAACAGGGGGGGACCTACAATGAGCAGTTCTTC. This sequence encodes CASSEQGGTYNEQFF.

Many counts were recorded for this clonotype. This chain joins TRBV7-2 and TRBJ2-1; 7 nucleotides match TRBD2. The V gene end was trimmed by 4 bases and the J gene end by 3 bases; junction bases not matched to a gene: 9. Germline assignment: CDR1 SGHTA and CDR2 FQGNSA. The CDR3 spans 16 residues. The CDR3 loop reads CASSSRAGSIYNEQFF. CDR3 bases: TGTGCCAGCAGCTCCCGAGCGGGGTCAATCTACAATGAGCAGTTCTTC.